These 21 T cell receptor beta chains originate from one sample sequenced in a study of human T cells and chemical hapten exposure. Noted time point: patch test 2, 6 weeks after DPC sensitization. Treatment here: therapeutic diphenylcyclopropenone sensitization with weekly scalp DPC. Using its own MiXCR run on the RACE reads, TCRdb lists one record per CDR3 protein. The repertoire holds under 450,000 distinct CDR3 sequences, about 6% seen once, with about 5.4% in the top ten. The specimen was whole blood, collected in connection with sensitization to the hapten diphenylcyclopropenone (DPC). Receptors were obtained from a woman between 18 and 29 years old with alopecia areata. Some clones in this sample may be carry-over from other donors' samples.

The rearrangement joins TRBV6-4 to TRBJ2-3; tentatively, D is TRBD2 (6 bases). The length of the CDR3 is 15 residues. The V gene's germline CDR1 is MRHNA and CDR2 SNTAGT. Trimming left V 3 bases short and J 4 bases short, with 14 bases between. The CDR3 spells CASSEGTSEADTQYF. The CDR3 nucleotides are TGTGCCAGCAGTGAGGGGACTTCTGAGGCAGATACGCAGTATTTT.

This clonotype was counted many times. The CDR3: CASRGTSTDTQYF. Written as DNA, the CDR3 is TGTGCCAGCAGGGGGACCAGCACAGATACGCAGTATTTT. V gene TRBV6-5 combines with J gene TRBJ2-3; D is perhaps TRBD1 or TRBD2 (5 bases each). Trimming removed 6 bases at V and 0 bases at J, with 7 bases between. Germline-derived CDR1 and CDR2 are MNHEY and SVGAGI. This CDR3 spans 13 amino acids.

Regarding this clonotype: Lacking the conserved final phenylalanine or tryptophan, this CDR3 likely reflects a read error. The rearrangement joins TRBV5-1 to TRBJ2-7; 11 bases line up with TRBD2. Germline CDR1 SGHRS, CDR2 YFSETQ. V was pared by 1 base and J by 7 bases, with 7 bases of the junction left unmatched. The CDR3 is made up of 15 amino acids. The CDR3 sequence: CASSLFASGGPEQYL. The CDR3 nucleotides read TGCGCCAGCAGCTTGTTCGCTAGCGGGGGGCCGGAGCAGTACCTC.

The chain links TRBV3-1 to TRBJ1-2; 7 nucleotides line up with TRBD1. Germline CDR1 LGHDT, CDR2 YNNKEL (reference sequence). There are 17 residues in the CDR3. Trimming removed 3 bases from V and 0 bases from J; junction bases left unmatched: 10. CDR3 sequence reads: CASSQVTQGTANYGYTF. The DNA for the CDR3 is TGTGCCAGCAGCCAGGTTACACAGGGGACTGCTAACTATGGCTACACCTTC.

In this sample, this clonotype turned up a few times. The V call is TRBV11-2, the J call TRBJ2-7, with TRBD2 as a possible D gene (6 bases). With 0 bases removed from V and 2 bases from J, the gap between germline ends came to 11 bases. Germline values: CDR1 SGHAT, CDR2 FQNNGV. The CDR3 length is 15 residues. CDR3 amino acids: CASSLDAGIAYEQYF. As DNA, the CDR3 is TGTGCCAGCAGCTTAGACGCGGGGATAGCCTACGAGCAGTACTTC.

This clonotype was seen a handful of times. V gene TRBV2 combines with J gene TRBJ1-2; D unclear. The length of the CDR3 is 14 residues. Trimming removed 8 bases at V and 2 bases at J, with 15 bases between. Germline CDR1 is SNHLY and CDR2 is FYNNEI. The CDR3 reads CASRWEDGNYGYTF. The CDR3 region has the DNA TGTGCCAGCCGCTGGGAGGACGGCAACTATGGCTACACCTTC. Full variable domain (outside the CDR3, taken from reference TRBV2 and TRBJ1-2): EPEVTQTPSHQVTQMGQEVILRCVPISNHLYFYWYRQILGQKVEFLVSFYNNEISEKSEIFDDQFSVERPDGSNFTLKIRSTKLEDSAMYFCASRWEDGNYGYTFGSGTRLTVV.

This clonotype was recorded many times. The chain is built from TRBV20-1 and TRBJ2-1, with 8 bases lining up with TRBD2. Germline V lookup: CDR1 DFQATT, CDR2 SNEGSKA (reference sequence). V shed 1 base and J 0 bases; nucleotides not matched to a gene: 5. This CDR3 contains 16 residues. The CDR3 sequence: CSARVRGGLSYNEQFF. In nucleotides, the CDR3 is TGCAGTGCTAGAGTTCGGGGGGGACTCTCCTACAATGAGCAGTTCTTC.

The chain joins TRBV20-1 to TRBJ2-3; 8 positions agree with TRBD1. Trimming at V came to 6 bases and at J to 0 bases, leaving 11 bases not matched to a gene. The CDR3 spans 16 residues. Germline V lookup: CDR1 DFQATT, CDR2 SNEGSKA (reference sequence). CDR3 in DNA: TGCAGTGCAAACCATTTGGACAGGGAGAGCACAGATACGCAGTATTTT. Protein sequence: CSANHLDRESTDTQYF.

This clonotype was seen a few times. Here the CDR3 reads CASSEAGLALSTDTQYF. DNA for the CDR3: TGTGCCAGCAGTGAAGCAGGCCTAGCGCTAAGCACAGATACGCAGTATTTT. The V call is TRBV2, the J call TRBJ2-3; tentatively, D is TRBD2 (6 bases). V was cut by 0 bases and J by 0 bases, with 13 bases left in between. CDR1 is SNHLY and CDR2 is FYNNEI in the germline V gene. This CDR3 spans 17 amino acids.

This clonotype was counted at least ten times. The chain joins TRBV12-3 or TRBV12-4 to TRBJ2-7; TRBD1 is a possible D gene (5 bases). The CDR3 contains 12 residues. V lost 5 bases, J lost 4 bases, and 9 bases lay in between. In DNA form, the CDR3 reads TGTGCCAGCAGTGTCCAGGGTTACGAGCAGTACTTC. The encoded protein is CASSVQGYEQYF.

Many counts were recorded for this clonotype. The rearrangement joins TRBV10-3 to TRBJ1-5; D ambiguous. This CDR3 comprises 15 residues. CDR1 and CDR2 (germline): ENHRY, SYGVKD. Trimming removed 3 bases from V and 5 bases from J, with 14 bases in between. The DNA for the CDR3 is TGTGCCATCAGTGATCTCCCTGGCAGAGATCAGCCCCAGCATTTT. Translation: CAISDLPGRDQPQHF.

This clonotype was recorded at least ten times. V and J are TRBV29-1 and TRBJ2-3; tentatively, D is TRBD1 or TRBD2 (5 bases each). The CDR3 consists of 12 residues. Trimming shortened V by 4 bases and J by 5 bases, and 10 bases separated the two germline ends. Looked up from germline, CDR1 is SQVTM and CDR2 is ANQGSEA. The CDR3 DNA follows: TGCAGCGTTGCGGCGAGGGGAGATACGCAGTATTTT. As protein: CSVAARGDTQYF.

This clonotype was seen at least ten times. The chain recombines TRBV29-1 with TRBJ2-1; 9 bases map to TRBD2. Germline CDR1 SQVTM, CDR2 ANQGSEA. V shed 4 bases and J 9 bases; nucleotides not matched to a gene: 7. The CDR3 runs to 13 residues. The CDR3 sequence: CSVASGDWGEQFF. CDR3 DNA sequence: TGCAGCGTTGCTAGCGGGGACTGGGGTGAGCAGTTCTTC.

This clonotype has just a few counts. This chain uses TRBV3-1 with TRBJ2-3; possibly TRBD1 for D (6 bases). The germline V and J ends were trimmed by 3 bases and 8 bases, with 21 bases remaining between them. CDR1 LGHDT and CDR2 YNNKEL come from the germline V gene (reference sequence). The CDR3 has 16 residues. CDR3 amino acids: CASSHSVQGPYGTQYF. In nucleotides, the CDR3 is TGTGCCAGCAGCCATTCTGTACAGGGTCCCTATGGTACGCAGTATTTT.

This clonotype appeared a few times. The chain recombines TRBV3-1 with TRBJ2-3; D assignment may be TRBD1 or TRBD2 (6 bases each). The CDR3 runs to 15 residues. From germline, CDR1 is LGHDT and CDR2 YNNKEL (reference sequence). V gave up 4 bases and J gave up 2 bases, with 13 bases separating them. The CDR3 DNA reads as TGTGCCAGCAGCCGGGGGGCCACCGACACAGATACGCAGTATTTT. Protein product: CASSRGATDTDTQYF.

This clonotype was seen at least ten times. The V gene is TRBV11-2, the J gene TRBJ2-3; tentatively, D is TRBD1 (6 bases). Germline V lookup: CDR1 SGHAT, CDR2 FQNNGV. This CDR3 contains 15 residues. The V gene lost 5 bases and the J gene lost 6 bases, with 18 bases spanning the gap. This CDR3 reads CASSVGQGVFDTQYF. In DNA form, the CDR3 reads TGTGCCAGCAGCGTGGGACAAGGGGTTTTTGATACGCAGTATTTT.

The rearrangement joins TRBV7-3 to TRBJ2-3, with D possibly matching TRBD2 (6 bases). The V end was cut by 3 bases, the J end by 6 bases, with 16 bases between. This CDR3 region has 15 residues. Germline V gene sequence: CDR1 SGHTA, CDR2 FQGTGA. The CDR3 region is CASSFGTRSSDTQYF. The DNA for the CDR3 is TGTGCCAGCAGCTTCGGGACTCGATCATCCGATACGCAGTATTTT.

This clonotype was observed many times. The rearrangement joins TRBV29-1 to TRBJ2-7, with 7 bases matching TRBD1. The CDR3 contains 13 residues. Germline-derived CDR1 and CDR2 are SQVTM and ANQGSEA. V gave up 1 base and J gave up 4 bases; unmatched junction bases: 4. DNA for the CDR3: TGCAGCGTTGAAGGTCTACAGGGGTACGAGCAGTACTTC. Encoded protein: CSVEGLQGYEQYF.

This chain uses TRBV4-1 with TRBJ2-5; 11 bases align to TRBD1. Germline V gene data show CDR1 as MGHRA and CDR2 as YSYEKL. V lost 4 bases to trimming and J lost 5 bases; unmatched junction nucleotides: 6. The CDR3 spans 15 residues. CDR3 nucleotides: TGCGCCAGCAGCCCCGGGACAGGGGGTTTGGAGACCCAGTACTTC. Its protein is CASSPGTGGLETQYF.

Many counts were recorded for this clonotype. The CDR3 DNA sequence: TGTGCCAGCAGTTACGTGGGGGGGAAAGGAGAAAAACTGTTTTTT. This gives the protein CASSYVGGKGEKLFF. The chain couples TRBV6-5 to TRBJ1-4, with D maybe TRBD1 (5 bases). The CDR3 runs 15 residues. V dropped 2 bases and J dropped 8 bases, with 15 bases sitting between them. Germline loops: CDR1 MNHEY, CDR2 SVGAGI.

At least ten counts were recorded for this clonotype. V gene TRBV7-9 combines with J gene TRBJ1-6, with D perhaps matching TRBD1 (6 bases). Trimming pared 2 bases from V and 7 bases from J, leaving 9 bases between. Germline lookup yields CDR1 SEHNR and CDR2 FQNEAQ (reference sequence). The CDR3 runs to 14 residues. The CDR3: CASSLPGVNSPLHF. Written as DNA, the CDR3 is TGTGCCAGCAGCTTACCAGGGGTCAATTCACCCCTCCACTTT.